This TCR beta chain was documented in a study of T cells expressing NK-cell markers. Background on the study: Sorted CD3+CD56+NKG2C+, CD3+CD56+NKG2C- and CD3+CD56-NKG2C+ T cells provided the TCR beta repertoires.

Scientists made TCR beta cDNA using 5'RACE template switching with UMIs. Using the 5' RACE reads, TCRdb records one entry per CDR3 protein without DNA. The listing contains 350,000 to 450,000 distinct CDR3 sequences. As to this clonotype: Its antigen is unidentified.

Whole-study findings and limits: Certain NKG2C+ T cell clones were expanded, and their HCMV specificity remained unclear.

Sequences were obtained from blood T cells: a sorted CD56 or NKG2C T cell subset, CD4+ or CD8+ T cells, or bulk PBMC T cells (not recorded which). This receptor was taken from a man aged 18-70 years in good health.

This CDR3 is CASSRQGTSRGNTIYF. The chain joins TRBV7-9 to TRBJ1-3; the D gene TCRdb calls, TRBD1, cannot be checked with no DNA. CDR1 SEHNR and CDR2 FQNEAQ come from the germline V gene (reference sequence). CDR3 length equals 16 residues. The variable domain in full, with the rest retrieved from reference TRBV7-9 and TRBJ1-3, is DTGVSQNPRHKITKRGQNVTFRCDPISEHNRLYWYRQTLGQGPEFLTYFQNEAQLEKSRLLSDRFSAERPKGSFSTLEIQRTEQGDSAMYLCASSRQGTSRGNTIYFGEGSWLTVV.